This passage covers 21 T cell receptor beta chains from one sample sequenced in a study of cytomegalovirus exposure and HLA in healthy donors. It was with 60 Vbeta and 13 Jbeta primers that the PCR ran. TCRdb keeps only in-frame clones here, not all; method: immunoSEQ multiplex PCR. The table has hundreds of thousands of clones, around 85% seen once. The sequenced sample consisted of PBMCs. These receptors were taken from a girl aged 2 to 9 in good health and CMV-seronegative.

The chain is built from TRBV7-3 and TRBJ2-1, with 10 bases aligning to TRBD2. This CDR3 has 13 residues. Unmatched junction bases numbered 3, after V lost 3 bases and J lost 10 bases. The germline V gene encodes CDR1 SGHTA and CDR2 FQGTGA. The CDR3 DNA follows: TGTGCCAGCAGCTTCTCTAGCGGGGGCGAGCAGTTCTTC. This encodes CASSFSSGGEQFF.

The chain uses TRBV7-9 and TRBJ2-2; D possibly corresponds to TRBD2 (6 bases). The CDR3 is 15 residues long. Trimming stripped 5 bases from V and 4 bases from J, with 14 bases between. The V gene's germline CDR1 is SEHNR and CDR2 FQNEAQ (reference sequence). As DNA, the CDR3 is TGTGCCAGCAGCCGAGCGGGCCTCCTCACCGGGGAGCTGTTTTTT. It specifies CASSRAGLLTGELFF.

The chain employs TRBV6-5 and TRBJ1-1; D not resolved. This CDR3 is 13 amino acids long. Germline V gene lookup returns CDR1 MNHEY and CDR2 SVGAGI. V lost 2 bases, J lost 5 bases, and 9 bases lay in between. CDR3 residues: CASSYGRVTEAFF. CDR3 coding DNA: TGTGCCAGCAGTTACGGTCGGGTTACTGAAGCTTTCTTT.

V usage is TRBV5-1 and J usage is TRBJ2-5; 13 bases line up with TRBD2. The CDR3 sequence is 17 residues long. Germline CDR1 is SGHRS and CDR2 is YFSETQ. Germline trimming cut 4 bases from V and 2 bases from J; bases unmatched to any gene: 8. DNA of the CDR3: TGCGCCAGCAGCCCTGGCGGACTAGCGGGGGCGCAAGAGACCCAGTACTTC. This encodes CASSPGGLAGAQETQYF.

The rearrangement links TRBV7-9 to TRBJ2-5; tentative D call: TRBD1 (5 bases). V was clipped by 8 bases and J by 4 bases, with 14 bases between them. Per the germline V gene, CDR1 is SEHNR and CDR2 is FQNEAQ (reference sequence). The CDR3 extends over 13 amino acids. The CDR3 nucleotides are TGTGCCAGCCACCCAGGGTGGCCAGAGACCCAGTACTTC. Translation: CASHPGWPETQYF.

V is TRBV11-2 and J is TRBJ1-1; no clear D gene. This CDR3 is 11 amino acids long. The germline V gene has CDR1 SGHAT and CDR2 FQNNGV. Trimming took 1 base from V and 11 from J, leaving 8 bases between them. CDR3 amino acids: CASSLAGRAFF. The CDR3 nucleotides are TGTGCCAGCAGCTTAGCGGGTAGGGCTTTCTTT.

The V and J genes are TRBV7-9 and TRBJ2-1; 10 nucleotides line up with TRBD2. CDR1 and CDR2 (germline): SEHNR, FQNEAQ (reference sequence). This CDR3 contains 14 residues. V trimming: 3 bases; J trimming: 5 bases; junction bases outside the gene matches: 1. The CDR3 loop is CASSFGLADNEQFF. The CDR3 DNA follows: TGTGCCAGCAGCTTTGGACTAGCGGACAATGAGCAGTTCTTC.

To note about this clone: This CDR3 is also generated by other DNA sequences in the sample. The gene calls are TRBV13 and TRBJ2-7; TRBD1 matches at 8 bases. The V and J ends lost 5 bases and 4 bases, in that order; junction bases with no gene match: 10. CDR3 length: 15 residues. Per the germline V gene, CDR1 is PRHDT and CDR2 is FYEKMQ (reference sequence). Here the CDR3 DNA reads TGTGCCAGCAGCCCGGGGACAGGAAGGCTTTACGAGCAGTACTTC. This translates into CASSPGTGRLYEQYF.

This clone was counted once. This chain uses TRBV7-9 with TRBJ2-1, with 8 bases lining up with TRBD2. The CDR3 loop spans 14 amino acids. The J segment lost 8 bases and the V segment lost 2 bases, leaving 5 bases of the junction unmatched. Germline values: CDR1 SEHNR, CDR2 FQNEAQ (reference sequence). DNA of the CDR3: TGTGCCAGCAGCTTAACGGGAGGGTTGGATGAGCAGTTCTTC. It specifies CASSLTGGLDEQFF.

This clone was detected a few times. This rearrangement joins TRBV19 to TRBJ1-6, with D possibly being TRBD1 (5 bases). The V and J ends lost 6 bases and 10 bases respectively, with 13 bases between them. Germline loops: CDR1 LNHDA, CDR2 SQIVND (reference sequence). CDR3 length: 13 residues. The CDR3 loop reads CASRNLGGSPLHF. The CDR3 nucleotides are TGTGCCAGTAGAAATCTCGGGGGATCACCCCTCCACTTT.

In DNA, the CDR3 is TGTGCCAGCCGCCGTGGACGGGGGGACGGGGGCACCGGGGAGCTGTTTTTT. Translation: CASRRGRGDGGTGELFF. This sequence joins TRBV7-9 and TRBJ2-2, with 7 bases aligning to TRBD2. CDR1 and CDR2 from the germline V gene are SEHNR and FQNEAQ (reference sequence). With V trimmed by 8 bases and J by 4 bases, 16 bases remained unmatched. The CDR3 consists of 17 residues.

The CDR3 bases are TGTGCCACCAGCAGGTCGACTAGCGGGGTACTCAAGAGGCAGTTCTTC. It specifies CATSRSTSGVLKRQFF. V and J are TRBV15 and TRBJ2-1, with 11 nucleotides matching TRBD2. After removal of 3 bases from V and 12 bases from J, the junction contained 13 bases not matched to a gene. From germline, CDR1 is LNHNV and CDR2 YYDKDF (reference sequence). The CDR3 spans 16 residues.

The V call is TRBV5-5, the J call TRBJ1-1; D not resolved. The CDR3 is made up of 11 amino acids. Trimming left V 5 bases short and J 7 bases short, with 9 bases between. Germline V CDR1 and CDR2: SGHKS, YYEKEE (reference sequence). CDR3 protein: CASRSGDEAFF. CDR3 bases: TGTGCCAGCAGGTCCGGGGATGAAGCTTTCTTT.

The chain links TRBV2 to TRBJ2-7, with D possibly TRBD2 on 6 matching bases. Per the germline V gene, CDR1 is SNHLY and CDR2 is FYNNEI. This CDR3 has 18 residues. Trimming removed 2 bases from V and 0 bases from J, with 20 bases in between. CDR3 coding DNA: TGTGCCAGCAGTGAAAATCCTCGGCGGGACGGAGACTCCTACGAGCAGTACTTC. It yields the protein CASSENPRRDGDSYEQYF. The variable domain in full, with the rest retrieved from reference TRBV2 and TRBJ2-7, is EPEVTQTPSHQVTQMGQEVILRCVPISNHLYFYWYRQILGQKVEFLVSFYNNEISEKSEIFDDQFSVERPDGSNFTLKIRSTKLEDSAMYFCASSENPRRDGDSYEQYFGPGTRLTVT.

The chain joins TRBV7-2 to TRBJ2-1; TRBD2 aligns across 11 bases. V lost 2 bases, J lost 6 bases, and 3 bases stayed unmatched. Germline lookup yields CDR1 SGHTA and CDR2 FQGNSA. This CDR3 region has 15 residues. As DNA, the CDR3 is TGTGCCAGCAGCTTAACTAGCGGGGGATTCAATGAGCAGTTCTTC. As protein: CASSLTSGGFNEQFF.

This clone appeared once. This chain links TRBV18 with TRBJ2-7; D possibly corresponds to TRBD1 (5 bases). V lost 6 bases, J lost 1 base, and 13 bases lay in between. Looked up from germline, CDR1 is KGHSH and CDR2 is LQKENI. The CDR3 runs 14 residues. The CDR3 sequence is CASSEGAVSYEQYF. CDR3 in DNA: TGTGCCAGCTCCGAAGGGGCCGTATCCTACGAGCAGTACTTC. Looking up the rest from reference TRBV18 and TRBJ2-7 gives the full variable domain: NAGVMQNPRHLVRRRGQEARLRCSPMKGHSHVYWYRQLPEEGLKFMVYLQKENIIDESGMPKERFSAEFPKEGPSILRIQQVVRGDSAAYFCASSEGAVSYEQYFGPGTRLTVT.

V and J are TRBV27 and TRBJ1-1; D gene unclear. The germline gives CDR1 MNHEY, CDR2 SMNVEV (reference sequence). The CDR3 contains 14 residues. The V end was cut by 0 bases, the J end by 0 bases, with 5 bases between. CDR3 sequence reads: CASSLSGMNTEAFF. The DNA of the CDR3 is TGTGCCAGCAGTTTATCGGGCATGAACACTGAAGCTTTCTTT.

This clone was seen a handful of times. V gene TRBV30 combines with J gene TRBJ2-1; a possible D gene is TRBD2 (5 bases). Trimming pared 0 bases from V and 7 bases from J, leaving 10 bases between. CDR1 is GTSNPN, CDR2 SVGIG, per germline (reference sequence). The CDR3 totals 13 residues. In DNA form, the CDR3 reads TGTGCCTGGAGTGTGTTTTCGGGGAATGAGCAGTTCTTC. Translated: CAWSVFSGNEQFF.

The rearrangement links TRBV11-2 to TRBJ2-2, with TRBD2 as a possible D gene (6 bases). Trimming shortened V by 1 base and J by 1 base, and 7 bases separated the two germline ends. The germline V gene encodes CDR1 SGHAT and CDR2 FQNNGV. The CDR3 contains 15 residues. The CDR3 DNA is TGTGCCAGCAGCTTAGTCGGGGGGAACACCGGGGAGCTGTTTTTT. Translation gives CASSLVGGNTGELFF.

V and J are TRBV4-1 and TRBJ1-2; D not resolved. There are 14 residues in the CDR3. The germline V and J ends were trimmed by 1 base and 7 bases, with 13 bases remaining between them. Germline V gene lookup returns CDR1 MGHRA and CDR2 YSYEKL. For the CDR3, the DNA is TGCGCCAGCAGCCAAGGGGAGGGTGCCCGTGGCTACACCTTC. Translation gives CASSQGEGARGYTF.

This clone was recorded only once. The chain links TRBV4-1 to TRBJ1-1, with 8 bases aligning to TRBD1. The germline V gene has CDR1 MGHRA and CDR2 YSYEKL. The CDR3 is 16 amino acids. The J segment lost 5 bases and the V segment lost 1 base, leaving 9 bases of the junction unmatched. The DNA for the CDR3 is TGCGCCAGCAGCCAAGGCAAGGCCCAGGGGGCTACTGAAGCTTTCTTT. Amino acids: CASSQGKAQGATEAFF.